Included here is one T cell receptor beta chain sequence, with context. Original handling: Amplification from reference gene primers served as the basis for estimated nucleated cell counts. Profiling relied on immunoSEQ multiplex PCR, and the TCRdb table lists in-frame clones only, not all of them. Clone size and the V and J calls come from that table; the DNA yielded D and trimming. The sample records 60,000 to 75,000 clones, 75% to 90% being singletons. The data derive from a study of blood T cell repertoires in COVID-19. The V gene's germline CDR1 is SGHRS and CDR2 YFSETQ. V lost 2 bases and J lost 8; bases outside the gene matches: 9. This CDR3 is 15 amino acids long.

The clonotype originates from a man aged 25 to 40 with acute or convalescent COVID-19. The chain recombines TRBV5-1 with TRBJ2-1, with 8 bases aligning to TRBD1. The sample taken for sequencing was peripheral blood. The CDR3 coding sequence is TGCGCCAGCAGCTTAGGACAGGGATGGTTTGATGAGCAGTTCTTC. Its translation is CASSLGQGWFDEQFF.